A single sample is the source of the 31 T cell receptor beta chains below, sequenced in a study of human T cells and chemical hapten exposure (TCRdb year 2021). Library construction relied on RACE. The instrument was a NextSeq 500. TCRdb itself trimmed the public reads at Q25 with fastp, ran MiXCR and retained productive beta chains. For every CDR3 protein sequence, its rows merge into one entry that carries the most common genes and DNA. This sample is represented by more than 70,000 distinct CDR3 sequences; about a tenth of them were singletons. The biggest ten clones account for approximately 0.99% of the sample. The time point label, read with the paper, signifies: patch test 3, about 24 weeks after DPC sensitization. Interpreted using the paper, the treatment or condition label stands for: therapeutic diphenylcyclopropenone sensitization with weekly scalp DPC. Sample: whole blood, taken in connection with sensitization to the hapten diphenylcyclopropenone (DPC). These receptors all come from a woman aged 25 to 45 with alopecia areata. Some clones in this sample may be carry-over from other donors' samples.

The gene calls are TRBV11-2 and TRBJ2-3; D is undetermined. Germline-derived CDR1 and CDR2 are SGHAT and FQNNGV. The CDR3 is 12 amino acids. V shed 5 bases and J shed 3 bases, with 6 bases lying between them. This chain's CDR3 is CASSRETDTQYF. CDR3 nucleotides: TGTGCCAGCAGCCGAGAGACAGATACGCAGTATTTT.

V and J are TRBV7-9 and TRBJ2-5; the match to TRBD1 covers 7 bases. The length of the CDR3 is 15 residues. Per the germline V gene, CDR1 is SEHNR and CDR2 is FQNEAQ (reference sequence). V trimming: 4 bases; J trimming: 4 bases; junction bases outside the gene matches: 9. The CDR3 bases are TGTGCCAGCAGCTCCTATAGACAGGGATCAGAGACCCAGTACTTC. It yields the protein CASSSYRQGSETQYF.

This clonotype was picked up a small number of times. V usage is TRBV24-1 and J usage is TRBJ2-1; TRBD1 might be the D (6 bases). This CDR3 spans 14 amino acids. V was trimmed by 4 bases and J by 5 bases, leaving 11 bases between them. Germline assignment: CDR1 KGHDR and CDR2 SFDVKD. The CDR3 loop reads CATSDSGEDNEQFF. DNA for the CDR3: TGTGCCACCAGTGACTCAGGGGAAGACAATGAGCAGTTCTTC.

This clonotype appeared a single time. The rearrangement uses TRBV29-1 and TRBJ2-1; tentatively, D is TRBD2 (6 bases). The germline V and J ends were trimmed by 3 bases and 12 bases, with 15 bases remaining between them. There are 12 residues in the CDR3. The germline gives CDR1 SQVTM, CDR2 ANQGSEA. CDR3 region: CSVEGGGKRQFF. Here the CDR3 DNA reads TGCAGCGTTGAGGGAGGCGGGAAGAGGCAGTTCTTC.

This chain connects TRBV12-3 or TRBV12-4 to TRBJ2-2, with 7 bases identical to TRBD2. This CDR3 has 15 residues. The ends lost 5 bases at V and 3 bases at J; junction bases unmatched: 6. This CDR3 is CASSLSGGHTGELFF. CDR3 DNA: TGTGCCAGCAGTCTTTCGGGGGGTCACACCGGGGAGCTGTTTTTT.

This clonotype appeared many times. The chain combines TRBV5-6 with TRBJ1-1; D not certain. The CDR3 length is 13 residues. The germline V gene has CDR1 SGHDT and CDR2 YYEEEE. Trimming shortened V by 0 bases and J by 1 base, and 4 bases separated the two germline ends. In DNA, the CDR3 is TGTGCCAGCAGCTTGGAGTGGAACACTGAAGCTTTCTTT. Its translation: CASSLEWNTEAFF.

This clonotype was found many times. The CDR3 DNA reads TGCAGCGTTGCCGGGGGTGCAGATACGCAGTATTTT. It translates to CSVAGGADTQYF. The chain uses TRBV29-1 and TRBJ2-3; tentative D call: TRBD2 (6 bases). This CDR3 has 12 residues. V was cut by 4 bases and J by 4 bases, with 9 bases left in between. Germline values: CDR1 SQVTM, CDR2 ANQGSEA.

This clonotype was observed at least ten times. J is TRBJ1-2 and V is TRBV29-1; D is uncertain. CDR1 and CDR2 (germline): SQVTM, ANQGSEA. Trimming stripped 3 bases from V and 4 bases from J, with 9 bases between. The CDR3 has 12 residues. CDR3 nucleotide sequence: TGCAGCGTTGATGGGGTCGGCTATGGCTACACCTTC. Its protein is CSVDGVGYGYTF.

This clonotype has only a few counts. This chain links TRBV6-5 with TRBJ1-1; 8 bases map to TRBD1. This CDR3 region has 14 residues. The J segment lost 1 base and the V segment lost 5 bases, leaving 3 bases of the junction unmatched. Germline CDR1 MNHEY, CDR2 SVGAGI. The CDR3 sequence is CASSLGTGNTEAFF. In nucleotides, the CDR3 is TGTGCCAGCAGTCTCGGGACAGGGAACACTGAAGCTTTCTTT.

In this sample, this clonotype turned up many times. V and J are TRBV5-1 and TRBJ1-1, with unresolved D. CDR1 and CDR2 from the germline V gene are SGHRS and YFSETQ. The CDR3 is 15 amino acids. Trimming shortened V by 4 bases and J by 0 bases, and 13 bases separated the two germline ends. CDR3 coding DNA: TGCGCCAGCAGCCAACAGCCCCTGTTGAACACTGAAGCTTTCTTT. Protein sequence: CASSQQPLLNTEAFF.

This clonotype has just a few counts. This chain uses TRBV7-3 with TRBJ2-1; 10 bases agree with TRBD1. The length of the CDR3 is 15 residues. Per the germline V gene, CDR1 is SGHTA and CDR2 is FQGTGA. V trimming: 4 bases; J trimming: 3 bases; junction bases outside the gene matches: 3. In DNA, the CDR3 is TGTGCCAGCAGCTCGGGACAGGGGAACTACAATGAGCAGTTCTTC. Translating it yields CASSSGQGNYNEQFF.

This clonotype was seen more than once but under ten times. The chain joins TRBV20-1 to TRBJ1-1; 9 bases are shared with TRBD1. Germline CDR1 and CDR2: DFQATT and SNEGSKA (reference sequence). The CDR3 consists of 13 residues. Unmatched junction bases numbered 6, after V lost 0 bases and J lost 10 bases. The DNA of the CDR3 is TGCAGTGCTAGAGATATACAGGGGGCAGCAGCTTTCTTT. Its translation is CSARDIQGAAAFF.

J is TRBJ1-5 and V is TRBV20-1, with 9 bases identical to TRBD1. The CDR3 is made up of 15 amino acids. Germline V gene sequence: CDR1 DFQATT, CDR2 SNEGSKA (reference sequence). V shed 2 bases, J shed 1 base, and the junction held 3 bases outside the gene matches. CDR3 DNA sequence: TGCAGTGCTAGACGGGACAGGGCGAGCAATCAGCCCCAGCATTTT. It encodes CSARRDRASNQPQHF.

This clonotype has just a few counts. CDR3 nucleotide sequence: TGCAGTGCCAAACAGGGAAAGGGCACAGATACGCAGTATTTT. This gives the protein CSAKQGKGTDTQYF. V usage is TRBV20-1 and J usage is TRBJ2-3; perhaps TRBD1 as D (6 bases). The ends were cut back, 6 bases at V and 1 base at J, with 14 bases in the middle. Germline CDR1 DFQATT, CDR2 SNEGSKA (reference sequence). The CDR3 extends over 14 amino acids.

This clonotype was counted a few times. This chain connects TRBV6-6 to TRBJ2-7, with D uncertain. There are 12 residues in the CDR3. The germline gives CDR1 MNHNY, CDR2 SVGAGI (reference sequence). Between the trimmed V and J ends, which lost 5 bases and 2 bases, there was a span of 7 bases. The CDR3 region is CASSPTTYEQYV. CDR3 bases: TGTGCCAGCAGTCCTACAACCTACGAGCAGTACGTC.

This clonotype has ten or more counts. The chain uses TRBV29-1 and TRBJ2-7; TRBD2 aligns across 14 bases. With 3 bases clipped from V and 5 bases from J, the junction kept 0 bases outside the gene matches. Germline values: CDR1 SQVTM, CDR2 ANQGSEA. The CDR3 is made up of 13 amino acids. CDR3 in amino acids: CSVEGLAGDEQYF. The CDR3 nucleotides read TGCAGCGTTGAGGGACTAGCGGGAGACGAGCAGTACTTC.

There are many counts of this clonotype. The rearrangement links TRBV12-3 or TRBV12-4 to TRBJ1-6; TRBD1 matches at 7 bases. The V and J ends lost 7 bases and 9 bases, in that order; junction bases with no gene match: 12. The CDR3 has 15 residues. CDR3 DNA sequence: TGTGCCAGCACCTCAGAGGGGCAGGGGGGTTCACCCCTCCACTTT. Its protein is CASTSEGQGGSPLHF.

This clonotype occurred a few times. V and J are TRBV28 and TRBJ1-5; D not certain. V lost 5 bases and J 1 base, leaving 9 bases between the germline ends. The V gene's germline CDR1 is MDHEN and CDR2 SYDVKM. This CDR3 spans 14 amino acids. In nucleotides, the CDR3 is TGTGCCAGCAGTCCCCGATTCAGCAATCAGCCCCAGCATTTT. This gives the protein CASSPRFSNQPQHF.

This clonotype has more than one count but fewer than ten. V usage is TRBV7-2 and J usage is TRBJ2-7; the match to TRBD2 covers 10 bases. Trimming took 7 bases from V and 0 from J; bases not matched to a gene: 0. The CDR3 has 13 amino acids. Germline V gives CDR1 SGHTA, CDR2 FQGNSA. The DNA for the CDR3 is TGTGCCAGCACTAGCGGGAGCTCCTACGAGCAGTACTTC. This translates into CASTSGSSYEQYF.

A few counts support this clonotype. The genes are TRBV28 and TRBJ1-2; 7 nucleotides align to TRBD1. Germline CDR1 and CDR2: MDHEN and SYDVKM. The length of the CDR3 is 16 residues. The J segment lost 1 base and the V segment lost 4 bases, leaving 9 bases of the junction unmatched. The CDR3 nucleotides read TGTGCCAGCAGTTCGACAGGGTTCGCTCTTAACTATGGCTACACCTTC. Protein sequence: CASSSTGFALNYGYTF.

The chain employs TRBV20-1 and TRBJ2-1; 8 bases are a match to TRBD1. From germline, CDR1 is DFQATT and CDR2 SNEGSKA (reference sequence). J lost 4 bases, V lost 5 bases, and 7 bases had no gene match. This CDR3 contains 14 residues. CDR3 region: CSASRGLPYNEQFF. The CDR3 nucleotides read TGCAGTGCTTCCAGGGGGCTTCCTTACAATGAGCAGTTCTTC.

This clonotype was seen many times. DNA of the CDR3: TGCAGCGTTGAATTGGGTAGGGACACTGAAGCTTTCTTT. Its translation is CSVELGRDTEAFF. This chain links TRBV29-1 with TRBJ1-1; D uncertain. Per germline, CDR1 SQVTM and CDR2 ANQGSEA. V gave up 2 bases and J gave up 3 bases, with 10 bases separating them. The CDR3 has 13 amino acids.

This clonotype was found many times. The chain combines TRBV6-4 with TRBJ1-2, with TRBD1 matching 8 bases. Germline loops: CDR1 MRHNA, CDR2 SNTAGT. This CDR3 is built from 15 residues. Trimming at V came to 3 bases and at J to 8 bases, leaving 11 bases not matched to a gene. The CDR3 here is CASSESDRGLGGYTF. The CDR3 DNA reads TGTGCCAGCAGTGAGAGTGACAGGGGATTGGGAGGCTACACCTTC.

The rearrangement uses TRBV10-3 and TRBJ2-3, with 8 positions matching TRBD1. The CDR3 runs 15 residues. Per the germline V gene, CDR1 is ENHRY and CDR2 is SYGVKD. The V segment lost 10 bases and the J segment 6 bases; nucleotides outside the gene matches: 15. Written as DNA, the CDR3 is TGTGCCACCAGCACGAATACAGGGGGGCTGGATACGCAGTATTTT. As protein: CATSTNTGGLDTQYF.

This clonotype turned up a few times. V and J are TRBV10-2 and TRBJ1-1, with D maybe TRBD1 (6 bases). Germline V gives CDR1 WSHSY, CDR2 SAAADI. This CDR3 comprises 13 residues. V lost 3 bases and J lost 5, with 10 bases in between. The CDR3 region has the DNA TGCGCCAGCAGTGAAACAGGGTGGACTGAAGCTTTCTTT. Translated, it gives CASSETGWTEAFF.

This clonotype was picked up a small number of times. The chain uses TRBV10-2 and TRBJ1-2; a possible D gene is TRBD1 (6 bases). CDR1 and CDR2 (germline): WSHSY, SAAADI. The CDR3 totals 14 residues. Trimming shortened V by 7 bases and J by 6 bases, and 18 bases separated the two germline ends. This chain's CDR3 is CASNLLGGRDGYTF. The CDR3, as DNA: TGCGCCAGCAATCTTCTAGGGGGGCGAGATGGCTACACCTTC.

This clonotype was seen ten or more times. This chain joins TRBV19 and TRBJ1-5; TRBD1 might be the D (6 bases). The CDR3 is made up of 15 amino acids. The germline V gene has CDR1 LNHDA and CDR2 SQIVND (reference sequence). V gave up 5 bases and J gave up 0 bases, with 11 bases separating them. CDR3 DNA: TGTGCCAGTAGTCTCCCGGACAGTAGCAATCAGCCCCAGCATTTT. It yields the protein CASSLPDSSNQPQHF.

This chain links TRBV28 with TRBJ1-3, with D hard to call. This CDR3 is built from 12 residues. Germline lookup yields CDR1 MDHEN and CDR2 SYDVKM. V lost 7 bases and J lost 3, with 7 bases in between. The CDR3: CASTTGGNTIYF. The CDR3 bases are TGTGCCAGCACGACCGGTGGAAACACCATATATTTT.

This clonotype has at least ten counts. V usage is TRBV28 and J usage is TRBJ2-6; either TRBD1 or TRBD2 may supply D (5 bases each). The germline V gene encodes CDR1 MDHEN and CDR2 SYDVKM. V lost 4 bases and J 0 bases, leaving 10 bases between the germline ends. CDR3 length equals 16 residues. CDR3: CASSWDGTSGANVLTF. The CDR3 DNA is TGTGCCAGCAGTTGGGACGGGACCTCTGGGGCCAACGTCCTGACTTTC. Using reference TRBV28 and TRBJ2-6 for the parts outside the CDR3, the full variable domain is DVKVTQSSRYLVKRTGEKVFLECVQDMDHENMFWYRQDPGLGLRLIYFSYDVKMKEKGDIPEGYSVSREKKERFSLILESASTNQTSMYLCASSWDGTSGANVLTFGAGSRLTVL.

This sequence joins TRBV6-1 and TRBJ2-7; 15 bases agree with TRBD2. The CDR3 has 19 residues. Germline values: CDR1 MNHNS, CDR2 SASEGT. Trimming cost V 7 bases and J 1 base; bases outside gene matches: 14. This CDR3 is CASIRAPGLAGGGSYEQYF. In DNA form, the CDR3 reads TGTGCCAGCATCAGAGCTCCGGGACTAGCGGGAGGAGGTTCCTACGAGCAGTACTTC.

V is TRBV28 and J is TRBJ2-7, with 9 nucleotides matching TRBD1. CDR3 length equals 15 residues. With V trimmed by 8 bases and J by 1 base, 9 bases remained unmatched. Germline CDR1 reads MDHEN; CDR2 reads SYDVKM. Here the CDR3 DNA reads TGTGCCAGCGCCCTTACCGGGACAGGGTCCTACGAGCAGTACTTC. It translates to CASALTGTGSYEQYF.